This TCR beta chain was identified in a study of blood T cell repertoires in COVID-19. Study information: COVID-19 samples, acute and convalescent, were from the United States, Italy and Spain. The analysed material was cDNA or gDNA that came from T cells, B-cell-depleted T cells, or PBMCs.

Authors' processing steps: Scientists estimated how many nucleated cells there were by amplifying reference gene primers. Method: immunoSEQ multiplex PCR; TCRdb's copy keeps in-frame clones and lacks some. That table furnishes V, J and clone size, whereas the DNA furnished D and trimming. The repertoire includes about 120,000 clones, 80% to 85% of them detected once, and 7% to 9.5% sits in the top ten. V gave up 3 bases and J gave up 10 bases; unmatched junction bases: 5. The length of the CDR3 is 12 residues. Sequenced sample: peripheral blood. The chain carries TRBV12-3 or TRBV12-4 and TRBJ1-2; 7 bases line up with TRBD1. This TCR was recovered from a man aged 70 or older with acute or convalescent COVID-19. In DNA form, the CDR3 reads TGTGCCAGCAGTTTCGCACAGGGGCACTACACCTTC. This gives the protein CASSFAQGHYTF.